What follows describes a single T cell receptor (beta chain). The antigen is not known. CDR1 and CDR2 from the germline V gene are SGHRS and YFSETQ. CDR3 length equals 16 residues. V was pared by 4 bases and J by 2 bases, with 10 bases of the junction left unmatched. This sample is drawn from a study of siplizumab effects on memory and regulatory T cells. Study-wide findings and caveats: Roughly 75-96% of dividing CD4+ or CD8+ clones were without an attributable naive or memory phenotype.

Data came from immunoSEQ multiplex PCR; TCRdb stores just in-frame clones and leaves some out. Here the sample spans around 110,000 clones, about 94% being singletons. This chain uses TRBV5-1 with TRBJ2-7; 9 nucleotides match TRBD2. The TCR originated in a human donor in good health. Input material: non-Treg CD4+ T cells sorted from blood. The CDR3 DNA sequence: TGCGCCAGCAGCGCCGAAAGCGGGAGGACCCCCTACGAGCAGTACTTC. This codes for CASSAESGRTPYEQYF.